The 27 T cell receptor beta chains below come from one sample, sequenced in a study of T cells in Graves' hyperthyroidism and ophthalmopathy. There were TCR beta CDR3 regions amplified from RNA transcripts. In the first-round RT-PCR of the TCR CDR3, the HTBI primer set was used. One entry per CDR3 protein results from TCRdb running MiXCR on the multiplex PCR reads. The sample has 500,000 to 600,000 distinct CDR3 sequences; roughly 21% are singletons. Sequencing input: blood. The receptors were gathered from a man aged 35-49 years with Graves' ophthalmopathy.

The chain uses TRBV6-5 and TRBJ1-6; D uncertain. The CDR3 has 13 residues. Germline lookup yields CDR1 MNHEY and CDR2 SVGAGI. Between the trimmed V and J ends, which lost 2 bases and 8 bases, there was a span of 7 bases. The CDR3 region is CASSYDPDSPLHF. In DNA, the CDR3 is TGTGCCAGCAGTTACGATCCTGATTCACCCCTCCACTTT.

In DNA, the CDR3 is TGTGCCACCAGCAGAGTAGAGGCTAGCGGGAGCGATGAGCAGTTCTTC. This gives the protein CATSRVEASGSDEQFF. The rearrangement joins TRBV15 to TRBJ2-1; 10 bases agree with TRBD2. V shed 1 base and J 8 bases; nucleotides not matched to a gene: 8. This CDR3 contains 16 residues. Germline-derived CDR1 and CDR2 are LNHNV and YYDKDF (reference sequence).

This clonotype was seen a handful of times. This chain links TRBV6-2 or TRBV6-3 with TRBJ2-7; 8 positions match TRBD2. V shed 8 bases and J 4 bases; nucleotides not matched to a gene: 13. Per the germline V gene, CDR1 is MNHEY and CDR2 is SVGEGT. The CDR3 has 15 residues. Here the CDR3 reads CASSSAGARSYEQYF. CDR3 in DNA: TGTGCCAGCTCATCAGCGGGGGCAAGGTCGTACGAGCAGTACTTC.

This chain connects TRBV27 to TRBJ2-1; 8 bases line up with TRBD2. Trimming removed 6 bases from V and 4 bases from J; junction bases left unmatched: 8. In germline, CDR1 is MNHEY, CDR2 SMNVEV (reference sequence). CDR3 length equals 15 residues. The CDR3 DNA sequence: TGTGCCAGCAGCCCCCGACTAGCGAAGTACAATGAGCAGTTCTTC. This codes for CASSPRLAKYNEQFF.

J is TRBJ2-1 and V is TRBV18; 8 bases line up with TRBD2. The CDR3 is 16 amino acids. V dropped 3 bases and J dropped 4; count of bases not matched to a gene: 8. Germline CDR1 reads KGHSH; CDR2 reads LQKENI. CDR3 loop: CASSPKVLAEYNEQFF. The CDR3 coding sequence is TGTGCCAGCTCACCCAAGGTACTAGCGGAATACAATGAGCAGTTCTTC.

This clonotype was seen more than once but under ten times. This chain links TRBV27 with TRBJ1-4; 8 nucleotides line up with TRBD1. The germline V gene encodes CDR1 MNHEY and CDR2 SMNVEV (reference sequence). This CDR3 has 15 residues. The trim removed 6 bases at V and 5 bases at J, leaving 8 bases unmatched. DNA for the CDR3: TGTGCCAGCAGATCAGGACAGGGAAGAAATGAAAAACTGTTTTTT. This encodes CASRSGQGRNEKLFF.

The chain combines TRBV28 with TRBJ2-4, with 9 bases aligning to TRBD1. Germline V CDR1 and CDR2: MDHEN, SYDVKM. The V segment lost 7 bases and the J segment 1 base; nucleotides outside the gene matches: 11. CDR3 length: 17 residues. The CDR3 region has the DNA TGTGCCAGCACTCTAGTACAGGGGGCGCAGGCCAAAAACATTCAGTACTTC. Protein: CASTLVQGAQAKNIQYF.

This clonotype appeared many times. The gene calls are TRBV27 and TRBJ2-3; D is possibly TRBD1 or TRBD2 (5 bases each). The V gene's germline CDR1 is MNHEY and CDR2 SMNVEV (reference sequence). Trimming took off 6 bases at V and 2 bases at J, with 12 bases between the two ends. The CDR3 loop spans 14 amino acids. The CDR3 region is CASSPGTFTDTQYF. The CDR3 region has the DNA TGTGCCAGCAGCCCCGGGACCTTCACAGATACGCAGTATTTT.

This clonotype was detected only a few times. CDR3 bases: TGTGGAAGGGGATATGGCTACACCTTC. This encodes CGRGYGYTF. The chain links TRBV7-2 to TRBJ1-2, with a possible D match to TRBD1 (5 bases). The CDR3 has 9 amino acids. Per the germline V gene, CDR1 is SGHTA and CDR2 is FQGNSA.

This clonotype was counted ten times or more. CDR3 amino acids: CASSFRGARVETQYF. The CDR3, as DNA: TGTGCCAGCAGTTTTCGGGGGGCCAGGGTCGAGACCCAGTACTTC. J is TRBJ2-5 and V is TRBV12-3 or TRBV12-4, with D possibly TRBD2 on 7 matching bases. Trimming took off 3 bases at V and 5 bases at J, with 16 bases between the two ends. CDR3 length: 15 residues.

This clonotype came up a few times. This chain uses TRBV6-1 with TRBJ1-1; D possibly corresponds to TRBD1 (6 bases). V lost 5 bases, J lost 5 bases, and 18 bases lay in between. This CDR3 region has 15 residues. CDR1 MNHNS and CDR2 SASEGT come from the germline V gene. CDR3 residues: CASSYREGVWTEAFF. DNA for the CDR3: TGTGCCAGCAGTTACAGGGAGGGGGTTTGGACTGAAGCTTTCTTT.

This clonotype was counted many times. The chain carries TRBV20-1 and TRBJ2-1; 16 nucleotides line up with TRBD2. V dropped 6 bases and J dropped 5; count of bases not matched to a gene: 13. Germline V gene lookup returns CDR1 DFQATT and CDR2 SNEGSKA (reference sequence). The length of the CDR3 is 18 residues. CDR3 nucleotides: TGCAGTGCCCCGCGGGGACTAGCGGGAGGGGGGCCGAACAATGAGCAGTTCTTC. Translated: CSAPRGLAGGGPNNEQFF.

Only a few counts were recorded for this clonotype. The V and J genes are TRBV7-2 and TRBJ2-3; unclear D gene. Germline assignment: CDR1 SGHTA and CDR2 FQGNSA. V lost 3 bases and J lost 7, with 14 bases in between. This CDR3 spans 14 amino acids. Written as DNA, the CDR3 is TGTGCCAGCAGCTTCAAAGGGAACACCCATACGCAGTATTTT. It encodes CASSFKGNTHTQYF.

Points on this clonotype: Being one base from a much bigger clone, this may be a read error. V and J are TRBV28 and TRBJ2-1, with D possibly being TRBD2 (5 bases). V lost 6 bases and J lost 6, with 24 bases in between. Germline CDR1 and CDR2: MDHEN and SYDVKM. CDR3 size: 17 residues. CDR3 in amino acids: CASRPPWRPSRANEQFF. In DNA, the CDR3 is TGTGCCAGCAGACCCCCTTGGAGGCCCTCTAGGGCCAATGAGCAGTTCTTC.

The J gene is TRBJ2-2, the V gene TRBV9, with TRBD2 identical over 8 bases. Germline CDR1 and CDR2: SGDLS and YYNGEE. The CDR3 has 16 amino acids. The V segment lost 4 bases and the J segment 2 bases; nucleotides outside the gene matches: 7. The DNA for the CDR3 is TGTGCCAGCAGCCCCAGTAGCGGGACTAACACCGGGGAGCTGTTTTTT. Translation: CASSPSSGTNTGELFF.

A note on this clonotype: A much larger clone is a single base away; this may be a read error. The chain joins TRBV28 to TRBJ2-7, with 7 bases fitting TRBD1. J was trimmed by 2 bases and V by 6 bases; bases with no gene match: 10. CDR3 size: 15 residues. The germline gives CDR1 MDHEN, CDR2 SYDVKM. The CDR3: CASSKTGRSPYEQYF. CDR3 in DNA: TGTGCCAGCAGCAAGACAGGGAGAAGCCCCTACGAGCAGTACTTC.

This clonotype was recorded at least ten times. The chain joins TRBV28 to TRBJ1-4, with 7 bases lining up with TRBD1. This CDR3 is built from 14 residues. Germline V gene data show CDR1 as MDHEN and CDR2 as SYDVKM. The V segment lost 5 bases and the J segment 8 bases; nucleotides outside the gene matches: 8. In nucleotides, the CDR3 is TGTGCCAGCAGTATCGGGACAGTAAAAGAAAAACTGTTTTTT. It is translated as CASSIGTVKEKLFF.

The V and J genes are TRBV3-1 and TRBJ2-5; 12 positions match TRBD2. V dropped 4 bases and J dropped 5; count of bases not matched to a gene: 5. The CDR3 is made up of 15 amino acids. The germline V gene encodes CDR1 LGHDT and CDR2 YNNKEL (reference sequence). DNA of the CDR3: TGTGCCAGCAGCCCTAGCGGGGGGGGCGGGGAGACCCAGTACTTC. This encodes CASSPSGGGGETQYF.

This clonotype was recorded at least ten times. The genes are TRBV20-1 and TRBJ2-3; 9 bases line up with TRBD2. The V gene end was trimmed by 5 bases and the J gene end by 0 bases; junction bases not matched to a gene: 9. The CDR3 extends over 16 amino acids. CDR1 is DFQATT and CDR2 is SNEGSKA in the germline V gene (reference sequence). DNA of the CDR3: TGCAGTGCTGGAAGCTGGACTAGCGATAGCACAGATACGCAGTATTTT. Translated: CSAGSWTSDSTDTQYF.

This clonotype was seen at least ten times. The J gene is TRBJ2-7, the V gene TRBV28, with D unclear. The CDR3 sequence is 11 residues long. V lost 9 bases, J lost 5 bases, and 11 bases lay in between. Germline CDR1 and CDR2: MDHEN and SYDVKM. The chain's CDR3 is CASLRSHEQYF. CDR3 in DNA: TGTGCCAGTTTACGTTCCCACGAGCAGTACTTC.

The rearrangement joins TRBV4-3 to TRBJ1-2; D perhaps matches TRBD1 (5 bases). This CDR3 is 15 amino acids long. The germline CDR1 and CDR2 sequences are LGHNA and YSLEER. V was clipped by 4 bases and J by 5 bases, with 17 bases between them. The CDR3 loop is CASSPSGRAGYGYTF. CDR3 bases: TGCGCCAGCAGCCCCTCAGGGAGGGCAGGGTATGGCTACACCTTC.

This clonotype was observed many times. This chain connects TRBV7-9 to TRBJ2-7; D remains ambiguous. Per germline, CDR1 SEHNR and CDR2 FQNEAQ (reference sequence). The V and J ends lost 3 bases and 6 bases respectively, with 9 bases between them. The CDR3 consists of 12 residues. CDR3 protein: CASSFLALEQYF. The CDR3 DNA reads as TGTGCCAGCAGCTTTTTAGCACTCGAGCAGTACTTC.

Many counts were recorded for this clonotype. The DNA for the CDR3 is TGTGCCAGCAGCTCTCCGGGACCGACGGGGAAAAGTGACACTGAAGCTTTCTTT. This translates into CASSSPGPTGKSDTEAFF. The chain is built from TRBV7-8 and TRBJ1-1; D might be TRBD1 (5 bases). Germline CDR1 is SGHVS and CDR2 is FQNEAQ. The CDR3 totals 18 residues. With 4 bases removed from V and 3 bases from J, the gap between germline ends came to 24 bases.

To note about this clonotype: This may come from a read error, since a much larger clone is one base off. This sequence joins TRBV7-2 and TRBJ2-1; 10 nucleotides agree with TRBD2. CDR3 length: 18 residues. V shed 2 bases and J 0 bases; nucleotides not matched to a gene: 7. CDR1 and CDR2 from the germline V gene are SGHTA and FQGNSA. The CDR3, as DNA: TGTGCCAGCAGCTTAAGGGGGGCTAGCGGGGGCTCCTACAATGAGCAGTTCTTC. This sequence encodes CASSLRGASGGSYNEQFF.

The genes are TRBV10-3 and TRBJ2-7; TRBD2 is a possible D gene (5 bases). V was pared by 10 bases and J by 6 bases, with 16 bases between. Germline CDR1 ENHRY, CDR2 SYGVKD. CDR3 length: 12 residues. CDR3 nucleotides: TGTGCCACAAGCACCGGGGAGCGCGAGCAGTACTTC. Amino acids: CATSTGEREQYF.

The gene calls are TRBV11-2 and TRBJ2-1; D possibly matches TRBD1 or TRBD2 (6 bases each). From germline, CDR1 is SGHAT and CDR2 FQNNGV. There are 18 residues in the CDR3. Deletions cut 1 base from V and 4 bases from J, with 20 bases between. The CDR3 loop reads CASSLAGAPSPTYNEQFF. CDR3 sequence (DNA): TGTGCCAGCAGCTTAGCGGGGGCGCCCAGCCCTACATACAATGAGCAGTTCTTC.

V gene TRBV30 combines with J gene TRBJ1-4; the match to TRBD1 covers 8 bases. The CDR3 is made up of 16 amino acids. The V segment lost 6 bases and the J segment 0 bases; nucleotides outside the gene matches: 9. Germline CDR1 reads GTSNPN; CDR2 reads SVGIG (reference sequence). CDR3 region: CACRPGQESTNEKLFF. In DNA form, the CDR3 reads TGTGCCTGTAGGCCGGGACAGGAGTCAACTAATGAAAAACTGTTTTTT.